The 29 T cell receptor beta chains below come from one sample, sequenced in a study of blood T cell repertoires in COVID-19 (dated by TCRdb to the early 2020s). The protocol used for the library was the immunoSEQ multiplex PCR assay. Drawn from immuneACCESS, this table holds only the in-frame rearrangements with V and J called that TCRdb kept. Clones are partly lost; checked studies trace under half to an unresolved V gene and leave the rest unexplained. The table for this sample lists 250,000 or so clones; around 87% of them were counted only once. 1.5% of the sample goes to the ten largest clones. The sequenced sample was peripheral blood. These receptors came from a woman in her thirties or forties who had recovered from COVID-19.

The chain carries TRBV24-1 and TRBJ2-2; 9 bases map to TRBD1. The CDR3 runs 18 residues. With V trimmed by 2 bases and J by 0 bases, 6 bases remained unmatched. The germline gives CDR1 KGHDR, CDR2 SFDVKD. CDR3 sequence: CATSDSYRGPANTGELFF. The CDR3 nucleotides are TGTGCCACCAGTGATTCCTACAGGGGGCCCGCGAACACCGGGGAGCTGTTTTTT.

This rearrangement joins TRBV18 to TRBJ1-5, with a weak D call TRBD1 (5 bases). Germline assignment: CDR1 KGHSH and CDR2 LQKENI. V lost 0 bases and J lost 6, with 15 bases in between. This CDR3 is 16 amino acids long. In DNA, the CDR3 is TGTGCCAGCTCACCACCTCCGGGGGGGAAGGGTCAGCCCCAGCATTTT. Its protein is CASSPPPGGKGQPQHF.

This CDR3 reads CASSSREGGGTDTQYF. The DNA of the CDR3 is TGTGCCAGCAGCTCCCGGGAGGGGGGGGGCACAGATACGCAGTATTTT. The V and J genes are TRBV9 and TRBJ2-3; 8 nucleotides agree with TRBD2. The junction had 8 bases not matched to a gene; V was cut back by 4 bases and J by 1 base. This CDR3 has 16 amino acids. Germline V CDR1 and CDR2: SGDLS, YYNGEE. Complete variable domain (other parts from reference TRBV9 and TRBJ2-3): DSGVTQTPKHLITATGQRVTLRCSPRSGDLSVYWYQQSLDQGLQFLIQYYNGEERAKGNILERFSAQQFPDLHSELNLSSLELGDSALYFCASSSREGGGTDTQYFGPGTRLTVL.

This clone is judged medium-sized (0.01 to 0.1%). This chain joins TRBV7-2 and TRBJ1-4; TRBD1 agrees at 9 bases. Germline lookup yields CDR1 SGHTA and CDR2 FQGNSA. J lost 8 bases, V lost 8 bases, and 9 bases had no gene match. This CDR3 is built from 14 residues. The CDR3 DNA reads TGTGCCAGCGGCACAGGGGGCGCGGGAGAAAAACTGTTTTTT. It specifies CASGTGGAGEKLFF.

The chain uses TRBV19 and TRBJ1-1; D is unresolved. Germline CDR1 and CDR2: LNHDA and SQIVND (reference sequence). CDR3 length: 13 residues. Trimming took 7 bases from V and 1 from J, leaving 10 bases between them. DNA for the CDR3: TGTGCCAGTAAGACGGAGGGGAACACTGAAGCTTTCTTT. Amino acid sequence: CASKTEGNTEAFF.

The chain recombines TRBV7-6 with TRBJ1-2; D gene uncertain. Germline CDR1 reads SGHVS; CDR2 reads FNYEAQ. Deletions cut 3 bases from V and 8 bases from J, with 13 bases between. The CDR3 length is 13 residues. CDR3 coding DNA: TGTGCCAGCAGCTTTGGAGGGTCGAGAGGCTACACCTTC. Translating gives CASSFGGSRGYTF.

CDR3 protein: CASAGGRNQPQHF. In DNA, the CDR3 is TGTGCCAGCGCGGGGGGGCGCAATCAGCCCCAGCATTTT. The gene calls are TRBV19 and TRBJ1-5; TRBD1 might be the D (6 bases). Trimming cost V 9 bases and J 2 bases, with 11 bases left between them. This CDR3 comprises 13 residues. Germline CDR1 LNHDA, CDR2 SQIVND (reference sequence).

Remarks on this clone: A read error is likely, as this CDR3 ends without the conserved phenylalanine or tryptophan. The limits of the CDR3 on the DNA are not certain, so only TCRdb's listed CDR3 is given. The chain combines TRBV13 with TRBJ2-7; TRBD1 was called by the table and not checked on the DNA. Germline CDR1 reads PRHDT; CDR2 reads FYEKMQ (reference sequence). From its first to its last residue, the CDR3 has 13 amino acids. Here the CDR3 reads CASSARGTGKILI.

The chain couples TRBV10-1 to TRBJ2-7; TRBD1 agrees at 11 bases. The ends lost 3 bases at V and 5 bases at J; junction bases unmatched: 6. The CDR3 covers 15 residues. The germline V gene has CDR1 WNHNN and CDR2 SYGVQD (reference sequence). The CDR3 DNA sequence: TGCGCCAGCAGTGATTGGACAGGGGGCATCGACGAGCAGTACTTC. This codes for CASSDWTGGIDEQYF.

In DNA form, the CDR3 reads TGTGCCAGCAGTTTAACTCCGGGTTTCGGGCAGCCCCAGCATTTT. It yields the protein CASSLTPGFGQPQHF. V gene TRBV27 combines with J gene TRBJ1-5; D is unresolved. Trimming removed 2 bases from V and 7 bases from J, with 15 bases in between. The germline V gene has CDR1 MNHEY and CDR2 SMNVEV (reference sequence). The CDR3 totals 15 residues.

The gene calls are TRBV6-2 or TRBV6-3 and TRBJ1-5; D uncertain. Germline values: CDR1 MNHEY, CDR2 SVGEGT. V was clipped by 2 bases and J by 4 bases, with 9 bases between them. The CDR3 length is 14 residues. CDR3 sequence reads: CASSYGQPNQPQHF. In DNA, the CDR3 is TGTGCCAGCAGTTACGGGCAGCCAAATCAGCCCCAGCATTTT.

This chain links TRBV3-1 (or the pseudogene TRBV3-2) with TRBJ2-7; TRBD1 matches 7 bases. After removal of 4 bases from V and 6 bases from J, the junction contained 12 bases not matched to a gene. The V gene's germline CDR1 is LGHDT and CDR2 YNNKEL (reference sequence). The CDR3 contains 15 residues. The CDR3 DNA reads TGTGCCAGCAGCCGACCAACAGGGGCGCAGGGCGAGCAGTACTTC. This translates into CASSRPTGAQGEQYF.

This chain joins TRBV5-8 and TRBJ2-5, with 8 positions matching TRBD2. There are 15 residues in the CDR3. V shed 2 bases and J 4 bases; nucleotides not matched to a gene: 7. CDR1 and CDR2 (germline): SGHTS, YDEGEE. CDR3 nucleotide sequence: TGTGCCAGCAGCTTTGGTAGCGGGGCGGGAGAGACCCAGTACTTC. Its translation is CASSFGSGAGETQYF. The full variable domain, its missing parts supplied by reference TRBV5-8 and TRBJ2-5, is EAGVTQSPTHLIKTRGQQATLRCSPISGHTSVYWYQQALGLGLQFLLWYDEGEERNRGNFPPRFSGRQFPNYSSELNVNALELEDSALYLCASSFGSGAGETQYFGPGTRLLVL.

For the CDR3, the DNA is TGTGCCAGCAGCTATCCGGGAGCCGGGTACACTGAAGCTTTCTTT. Amino acids: CASSYPGAGYTEAFF. The chain recombines TRBV3-1 (or the pseudogene TRBV3-2) with TRBJ1-1; D unclear. Trimming pared 5 bases from V and 3 bases from J, leaving 16 bases between. CDR1 LGHDT and CDR2 YNNKEL come from the germline V gene (reference sequence). CDR3 length: 15 residues.

The CDR3 loop is CSARDKGGYTF. The CDR3 nucleotides are TGCAGCGCCAGGGACAAGGGCGGCTACACCTTC. This rearrangement joins TRBV29-1 to TRBJ1-2; tentatively, D is TRBD1 (6 bases). The CDR3 is 11 residues long. The V end lost 7 bases, the J end lost 8 bases, and 14 bases lay between the germline ends. Germline lookup yields CDR1 SQVTM and CDR2 ANQGSEA. The full variable domain, completed using reference TRBV29-1 and TRBJ1-2, is SAVISQKPSRDICQRGTSLTIQCQVDSQVTMMFWYRQQPGQSLTLIATANQGSEATYESGFVIDKFPISRPNLTFSTLTVSNMSPEDSSIYLCSARDKGGYTFGSGTRLTVV.

The V call is TRBV27, the J call TRBJ1-5; 9 nucleotides align to TRBD1. With V trimmed by 5 bases and J by 5 bases, 4 bases remained unmatched. CDR3 length equals 14 residues. Germline V gene sequence: CDR1 MNHEY, CDR2 SMNVEV (reference sequence). CDR3 DNA: TGTGCCAGCAGTCTGGGACAGGGTTATCAGCCCCAGCATTTT. It translates to CASSLGQGYQPQHF.

The genes are TRBV4-3 and TRBJ1-4; 7 bases fit TRBD1. The CDR3 covers 16 residues. J gave up 3 bases and V 0 bases, and 4 bases lay outside the gene matches. CDR1 is LGHNA, CDR2 YSLEER, per germline. This CDR3 is CASSQENTGANEKLFF. As DNA, the CDR3 is TGCGCCAGCAGCCAAGAAAATACAGGGGCTAATGAAAAACTGTTTTTT.

The gene calls are TRBV5-3 and TRBJ2-5; D is ambiguous. TRBV5-3 is filed as an ORF, its function uncertain. V shed 7 bases and J shed 4 bases, with 20 bases lying between them. CDR3 length: 15 amino acids. CDR3 region: CARFRPSETRETQYF. The CDR3 DNA reads as TGTGCCAGATTTAGACCCAGTGAGACAAGAGAGACCCAGTACTTC.

The chain joins TRBV10-3 to TRBJ1-1; D may be TRBD1 (6 bases). The CDR3 covers 18 residues. V was trimmed by 0 bases and J by 3 bases, leaving 20 bases between them. Germline CDR1 is ENHRY and CDR2 is SYGVKD. In DNA, the CDR3 is TGTGCCATCAGTGAGTCTGGTGGTTTAGGGGGGGCAGACACTGAAGCTTTCTTT. As protein: CAISESGGLGGADTEAFF.

The chain has TRBV18 and TRBJ2-5; D perhaps matches TRBD1 (6 bases). V lost 1 base and J 5 bases, leaving 8 bases between the germline ends. CDR3 length equals 13 residues. In germline, CDR1 is KGHSH, CDR2 LQKENI. The CDR3 nucleotides are TGTGCCAGCTCACCACTAACAGGGGAGACCCAGTACTTC. It is translated as CASSPLTGETQYF.

This chain joins TRBV7-9 and TRBJ1-1; D is ambiguous. Trimming cost V 1 base and J 10 bases, with 13 bases left between them. The CDR3 consists of 13 residues. The V gene's germline CDR1 is SEHNR and CDR2 FQNEAQ (reference sequence). As DNA, the CDR3 is TGTGCCAGCAGCTTAGTGGGAGGATCGACAGCTTTCTTT. This translates into CASSLVGGSTAFF.

This clone was detected a few times. The chain couples TRBV6-6 to TRBJ1-2, with TRBD1 as a possible D gene (6 bases). The V end lost 0 bases, the J end lost 6 bases, and 8 bases lay between the germline ends. CDR3 length equals 13 residues. Germline V gene data show CDR1 as MNHNY and CDR2 as SVGAGI (reference sequence). The CDR3 region is CASSYSAGDGYTF. CDR3 bases: TGTGCCAGCAGTTACTCGGCAGGGGATGGCTACACCTTC.

This clone has a handful of counts. V is TRBV5-6 and J is TRBJ1-6; the match to TRBD1 covers 8 bases. Germline trimming cut 0 bases from V and 8 bases from J; bases unmatched to any gene: 4. Germline CDR1 and CDR2: SGHDT and YYEEEE. The CDR3 has 15 residues. CDR3 region: CASSLAQGAYSPLHF. The CDR3 DNA is TGTGCCAGCAGCTTGGCCCAGGGGGCTTATTCACCCCTCCACTTT.

The J gene is TRBJ1-1, the V gene TRBV7-9; 8 bases are a match to TRBD1. The CDR3 contains 18 residues. Germline assignment: CDR1 SEHNR and CDR2 FQNEAQ (reference sequence). The V and J ends lost 5 bases and 1 base, in that order; junction bases with no gene match: 15. The CDR3 region is CASSKRQGISRGNTEAFF. The CDR3 DNA reads as TGTGCCAGCAGCAAGAGACAGGGGATCTCTCGGGGGAACACTGAAGCTTTCTTT.

The chain combines TRBV27 with TRBJ2-7; D possibly corresponds to TRBD1 (6 bases). Trimming shortened V by 3 bases and J by 1 base, and 10 bases separated the two germline ends. Germline V CDR1 and CDR2: MNHEY, SMNVEV (reference sequence). This CDR3 is 14 amino acids long. DNA of the CDR3: TGTGCCAGCAGTTTGTCAGGGGTTTCCTACGAGCAGTACTTC. Amino acid sequence: CASSLSGVSYEQYF.

This clone appeared a single time. V gene TRBV11-2 combines with J gene TRBJ2-1; 8 bases align to TRBD2. CDR3 length: 17 amino acids. V lost 1 base and J lost 2; bases outside the gene matches: 7. In germline, CDR1 is SGHAT, CDR2 FQNNGV. The CDR3 DNA follows: TGTGCCAGCAGCTTAGGTCCAGCGGGGGATACCTACAATGAGCAGTTCTTC. Encoded protein: CASSLGPAGDTYNEQFF. The full variable domain, rest sourced from reference TRBV11-2 and TRBJ2-1, is EAGVAQSPRYKIIEKRQSVAFWCNPISGHATLYWYQQILGQGPKLLIQFQNNGVVDDSQLPKDRFSAERLKGVDSTLKIQPAKLEDSAVYLCASSLGPAGDTYNEQFFGPGTRLTVL.

The chain is built from TRBV6-6 and TRBJ1-2; 7 bases agree with TRBD1. Germline CDR1 MNHNY, CDR2 SVGAGI (reference sequence). This CDR3 is built from 18 residues. The ends lost 5 bases at V and 4 bases at J; junction bases unmatched: 19. CDR3 region: CASSPKGAGGGEGYGYTF. In nucleotides, the CDR3 is TGTGCCAGCAGTCCAAAAGGGGCCGGAGGGGGCGAAGGCTATGGCTACACCTTC.

The chain is built from TRBV5-6 and TRBJ1-1; D not certain. This CDR3 contains 12 residues. Germline assignment: CDR1 SGHDT and CDR2 YYEEEE. V gave up 6 bases and J gave up 12 bases, with 18 bases separating them. CDR3 sequence reads: CASINEVGRTFF. The CDR3 DNA is TGTGCCAGCATCAACGAGGTCGGGAGGACTTTCTTT.

The chain carries TRBV27 and TRBJ2-7; 10 bases fit TRBD2. The trim removed 2 bases at V and 12 bases at J, leaving 4 bases unmatched. Germline V gene data show CDR1 as MNHEY and CDR2 as SMNVEV (reference sequence). The CDR3 runs 12 residues. CDR3 sequence: CASSLEGLALYF. The CDR3 nucleotides read TGTGCCAGCAGTTTAGAGGGACTAGCGTTGTACTTC.